The clone carrying this T cell receptor (beta chain) was observed many times. Looked up from germline, CDR1 is MNHNS and CDR2 is SASEGT. V dropped 7 bases and J dropped 3 bases, with 20 bases sitting between them. CDR3 length: 16 amino acids. TCRdb re-called clones via MiXCR from the PCR reads. The sample has about 30,000 clones, around 25% seen once. The data belong to a study of metastatic and nonmetastatic thyroid tumors. No treatment had been given to any patient before thyroid surgery. This sequence originates from a female donor with papillary thyroid cancer or a benign thyroid nodule (not recorded which). Some clones in this sample may be carry-over from other donors' samples. The material sequenced was blood. V and J are TRBV6-1 and TRBJ2-3; D might be TRBD1 (7 bases). CDR3: CASTPTGEVGTDTQYF. The CDR3 region has the DNA TGTGCCAGCACCCCTACAGGGGAGGTAGGGACAGATACGCAGTATTTT.